The 15 T cell receptor beta chains presented below share a single source sample, sequenced in a study of blood T cells in healthy people across ages. The use of a sample-barcoded 5' primer and a J-beta primer mix characterized a second PCR of roughly 7 to 11 cycles. TCRdb redid the calling of the 5' RACE reads with MiXCR, one entry per CDR3 protein. The sample shows 1.5 million to 1.9 million distinct CDR3 sequences, approximately 39% of them seen only once. The specimen was blood. The receptors were sampled from a young woman in good health.

Regarding this clonotype: One end of the junction is discordant with germline, which a read error may explain. V is TRBV20-1 and J is TRBJ2-7; unclear D gene. Germline V CDR1 and CDR2: DFQATT, SNEGSKA (reference sequence). The CDR3 consists of 12 residues. The CDR3 is CSAHSGTYGQYF. The CDR3 DNA sequence: TGCAGTGCCCATTCCGGTACCTACGGGCAGTACTTC.

This clonotype came up once. Compared with germline, one end of the junction differs, possibly owing to a read error. This chain uses TRBV7-2 with TRBJ2-1; TRBD2 is a possible D gene (5 bases). Per the germline V gene, CDR1 is SGHTA and CDR2 is FQGNSA. The CDR3 covers 15 residues. The CDR3 DNA is TGTGCCAGCAGGCCTACTAGGAGCTCCCACAATGAGCAGTTCTTC. It encodes CASRPTRSSHNEQFF.

This clonotype was found once. For the CDR3, the DNA is TGTGCCAGCAGCTTAGCAGGGTTAACTGGAAACACCATATATTTT. Translating it yields CASSLAGLTGNTIYF. The chain recombines TRBV7-2 with TRBJ1-3; no reliable D call. The CDR3 totals 15 residues. Trimming left V 0 bases short and J 2 bases short, with 8 bases between. Germline V gene data show CDR1 as SGHTA and CDR2 as FQGNSA.

The gene calls are TRBV7-6 and TRBJ2-1; D remains unclear. Trimming pared 1 base from V and 6 bases from J, leaving 7 bases between. From germline, CDR1 is SGHVS and CDR2 FNYEAQ. CDR3 length equals 13 residues. CDR3 sequence: CASSLGVINEQFF. The CDR3 DNA is TGTGCCAGCAGCTTAGGAGTGATCAATGAGCAGTTCTTC.

A word on this clonotype: This may come from a read error, since a much larger clone is one base off. This chain connects TRBV14 to TRBJ2-1, with D hard to call. Judging by the DNA end, TRBJ2-7 fits better; the J call may be wrong. This CDR3 has 13 residues. Germline CDR1 SGHDN, CDR2 FVKESK. The CDR3: CASSQLVYNEQYF. The CDR3 DNA is TGTGCCAGCAGCCAACTGGTATACAATGAGCAGTACTTC.

CDR3 bases: TGTGCCAGCAGCGTAGCGGTTAGCCGCCACCAAGAGACCCAGTACTTC. Translation gives CASSVAVSRHQETQYF. The V call is TRBV9, the J call TRBJ2-5; D ambiguous. V shed 0 bases and J shed 0 bases, with 12 bases lying between them. CDR3 size: 16 residues. Per the germline V gene, CDR1 is SGDLS and CDR2 is YYNGEE.

This clonotype has just a few counts. The J gene is TRBJ1-3, the V gene TRBV7-6; 7 positions match TRBD1. The germline gives CDR1 SGHVS, CDR2 FNYEAQ. Trimming cost V 5 bases and J 3 bases; bases outside gene matches: 10. The CDR3 is made up of 16 amino acids. CDR3 amino acids: CASSARLGQIGNTIYF. The DNA of the CDR3 is TGTGCCAGCAGCGCGCGGTTGGGACAGATTGGAAACACCATATATTTT.

The CDR3 loop is CSAMGGSEPQHF. The CDR3, as DNA: TGCAGTGCTATGGGGGGATCAGAGCCCCAGCATTTT. The chain links TRBV20-1 to TRBJ1-5; tentatively, D is TRBD1 (5 bases). Trimming cost V 4 bases and J 8 bases, with 12 bases left between them. The CDR3 runs 12 residues. Per the germline V gene, CDR1 is DFQATT and CDR2 is SNEGSKA (reference sequence).

This clonotype was seen a few times. The chain uses TRBV20-1 and TRBJ2-1, with TRBD2 as a possible D gene (6 bases). The CDR3 runs to 17 residues. The germline CDR1 and CDR2 sequences are DFQATT and SNEGSKA (reference sequence). The ends were cut back, 1 base at V and 2 bases at J, with 18 bases in the middle. Here the CDR3 DNA reads TGCAGTGCTAGAGCGTATGATTTGCGGGACCCCTACAATGAGCAGTTCTTC. Translation: CSARAYDLRDPYNEQFF.

This clonotype showed up just a few times. This chain joins TRBV19 and TRBJ2-7, with a weak D call TRBD1 (6 bases). CDR1 LNHDA and CDR2 SQIVND come from the germline V gene (reference sequence). V shed 10 bases and J shed 5 bases, with 18 bases lying between them. This CDR3 has 13 amino acids. The CDR3 is CATSHGQRHEQYF. In nucleotides, the CDR3 is TGTGCCACCTCGCACGGACAGCGGCACGAGCAGTACTTC.

This sequence joins TRBV6-6 and TRBJ1-1; D might be TRBD1 (6 bases). V lost 7 bases and J lost 1, with 13 bases in between. The CDR3 extends over 14 amino acids. Germline V gene lookup returns CDR1 MNHNY and CDR2 SVGAGI (reference sequence). The chain's CDR3 is CASIEGEANTEAFF. The DNA for the CDR3 is TGTGCCAGCATCGAGGGGGAGGCGAACACTGAAGCTTTCTTT.

This clonotype came up a few times. The chain couples TRBV2 to TRBJ1-2; D is possibly TRBD1 (5 bases). The CDR3 loop spans 12 amino acids. V was clipped by 3 bases and J by 5 bases, with 7 bases between them. Looked up from germline, CDR1 is SNHLY and CDR2 is FYNNEI. Here the CDR3 reads CASSEGEYGYTF. The CDR3 coding sequence is TGTGCCAGCAGTGAGGGGGAATATGGCTACACCTTC. The whole variable domain, filled in from reference TRBV2 and TRBJ1-2, reads EPEVTQTPSHQVTQMGQEVILRCVPISNHLYFYWYRQILGQKVEFLVSFYNNEISEKSEIFDDQFSVERPDGSNFTLKIRSTKLEDSAMYFCASSEGEYGYTFGSGTRLTVV.

The chain recombines TRBV6-1 with TRBJ2-6; 7 bases are a match to TRBD1. From germline, CDR1 is MNHNS and CDR2 SASEGT. CDR3 length equals 20 residues. Trimming cost V 3 bases and J 4 bases; bases outside gene matches: 18. The CDR3 DNA is TGTGCCAGCAGTGATCCGACAGGGCCCAAATCATATTCGGGGGCCAACGTCCTGACTTTC. Translating gives CASSDPTGPKSYSGANVLTF.

This clonotype showed up just a few times. The V and J genes are TRBV20-1 and TRBJ1-1, with D perhaps TRBD1 (5 bases). V lost 4 bases and J 3 bases, leaving 15 bases between the germline ends. The CDR3 is 14 residues long. Germline CDR1 is DFQATT and CDR2 is SNEGSKA (reference sequence). The CDR3 is CSATYTRGYTEAFF. The CDR3 bases are TGCAGTGCTACATACACCCGGGGGTACACTGAAGCTTTCTTT.

This chain connects TRBV10-3 to TRBJ2-3; D uncertain. CDR3 length equals 17 residues. Germline V gene sequence: CDR1 ENHRY, CDR2 SYGVKD. With 0 bases removed from V and 2 bases from J, the gap between germline ends came to 15 bases. The CDR3 sequence: CAISESPLYQFTDTQYF. The CDR3 DNA follows: TGTGCCATCAGTGAGTCGCCCCTCTACCAATTCACAGATACGCAGTATTTT.